Below, 21 T cell receptor beta chains from the same sample are listed, as sequenced in a study of shared clonotypes between healthy human individuals. Produced via immunoSEQ multiplex PCR; TCRdb's table is partial and in-frame only. The sample holds millions of clones, about 92% seen once. The specimen was naive CD4+ T cells sorted from blood. Indicated subset: CD45RA+ positively selected. Source of these receptors: a young man in good health.

The chain carries TRBV2 and TRBJ1-2, with 9 bases that match TRBD1. The CDR3 spans 17 residues. J lost 4 bases, V lost 3 bases, and 12 bases had no gene match. The germline V gene has CDR1 SNHLY and CDR2 FYNNEI. The CDR3 bases are TGTGCCAGCAGTGAGAAAAAAACAGGGGGCGCCGGCTATGGCTACACCTTC. Translating gives CASSEKKTGGAGYGYTF.

A single count supports this clone. The V gene is TRBV5-1, the J gene TRBJ2-1, with D uncertain. The germline CDR1 and CDR2 sequences are SGHRS and YFSETQ. The CDR3 extends over 11 amino acids. The V end lost 6 bases, the J end lost 9 bases, and 10 bases lay between the germline ends. CDR3 loop: CASNERGEQFF. The CDR3 region has the DNA TGCGCCAGCAATGAGCGCGGTGAGCAGTTCTTC.

The chain uses TRBV4-1 and TRBJ2-3; D remains unclear. V was trimmed by 1 base and J by 6 bases, leaving 11 bases between them. Germline values: CDR1 MGHRA, CDR2 YSYEKL. CDR3 length: 14 amino acids. CDR3 amino acids: CASSQGFVGDTQYF. The CDR3 DNA follows: TGCGCCAGCAGCCAAGGTTTTGTCGGCGATACGCAGTATTTT.

As DNA, the CDR3 is TGTGCCAGCAATCAAGGGACCCAGGGCGAGCAGTACTTC. This codes for CASNQGTQGEQYF. The V and J genes are TRBV2 and TRBJ2-7; either TRBD1 or TRBD2 may fit D (5 bases each). This CDR3 is 13 amino acids long. Per germline, CDR1 SNHLY and CDR2 FYNNEI. Trimming removed 7 bases at V and 6 bases at J, with 16 bases between. Drawing the rest from reference TRBV2 and TRBJ2-7, the complete variable domain is EPEVTQTPSHQVTQMGQEVILRCVPISNHLYFYWYRQILGQKVEFLVSFYNNEISEKSEIFDDQFSVERPDGSNFTLKIRSTKLEDSAMYFCASNQGTQGEQYFGPGTRLTVT.

The chain's CDR3 is CASSSLVRETQYF. The CDR3 nucleotides are TGTGCCAGCAGCTCCTTAGTGAGAGAGACCCAGTACTTC. This chain connects TRBV7-8 to TRBJ2-5; D not certain. Trimming left V 4 bases short and J 4 bases short, with 10 bases between. Germline loops: CDR1 SGHVS, CDR2 FQNEAQ. The CDR3 spans 13 residues.

V usage is TRBV6-4 and J usage is TRBJ1-6, with 7 bases fitting TRBD1. Germline lookup yields CDR1 MRHNA and CDR2 SNTAGT. The junction had 9 bases not matched to a gene; V was cut back by 3 bases and J by 10 bases. CDR3 length equals 15 residues. The CDR3 nucleotides read TGTGCCAGCAGTGAAGAAGGCAGGGGGAAGTCACCCCTCCACTTT. Translated: CASSEEGRGKSPLHF.

The count of this clone is one. The chain links TRBV9 to TRBJ1-6; 8 nucleotides align to TRBD1. Germline-derived CDR1 and CDR2 are SGDLS and YYNGEE. This CDR3 comprises 16 residues. J lost 5 bases, V lost 0 bases, and 4 bases had no gene match. CDR3 in DNA: TGTGCCAGCAGCGTAGGGGGACAGGCTAATAATTCACCCCTCCACTTT. Residues: CASSVGGQANNSPLHF.

A remark on this clone: The sample holds other DNA sequences that translate to the same CDR3. The chain employs TRBV9 and TRBJ2-7; no firm D call. Trimming pared 0 bases from V and 1 base from J, leaving 5 bases between. Germline V lookup: CDR1 SGDLS, CDR2 YYNGEE. The CDR3 is 13 residues long. CDR3 DNA sequence: TGTGCCAGCAGCGTAGGGACGTCCTACGAGCAGTACTTC. It yields the protein CASSVGTSYEQYF.

V gene TRBV19 combines with J gene TRBJ2-2, with D possibly being TRBD1 or TRBD2 (6 bases each). V was clipped by 5 bases and J by 4 bases, with 17 bases between them. The CDR3 has 16 residues. Germline V gives CDR1 LNHDA, CDR2 SQIVND (reference sequence). Here the CDR3 reads CASSAWGDTRTGELFF. CDR3 coding DNA: TGTGCCAGTAGTGCTTGGGGGGACACTCGCACCGGGGAGCTGTTTTTT.

The chain joins TRBV6-5 to TRBJ2-3; 8 positions match TRBD2. Trimming at V came to 6 bases and at J to 7 bases, leaving 9 bases not matched to a gene. This CDR3 spans 14 amino acids. Germline V CDR1 and CDR2: MNHEY, SVGAGI. The CDR3 DNA reads TGTGCCAGCAGGCCCGGGACTAGTTTTCATACGCAGTATTTT. Translated, it gives CASRPGTSFHTQYF.

This clone came up a few times. The chain uses TRBV6-4 and TRBJ1-2, with unresolved D. Trimming left V 2 bases short and J 2 bases short, with 9 bases between. The germline gives CDR1 MRHNA, CDR2 SNTAGT. There are 14 residues in the CDR3. DNA for the CDR3: TGTGCCAGCAGTGACGGGGAGGGAAACTATGGCTACACCTTC. As protein: CASSDGEGNYGYTF.

The rearrangement uses TRBV7-2 and TRBJ1-2, with D tentatively TRBD1 (5 bases). This CDR3 comprises 15 residues. Trimming pared 1 base from V and 8 bases from J, leaving 17 bases between. The germline gives CDR1 SGHTA, CDR2 FQGNSA. The CDR3 is CASSLGWGPIGGYTF. CDR3 coding DNA: TGTGCCAGCAGCTTAGGCTGGGGCCCCATAGGGGGCTACACCTTC.

This chain uses TRBV11-2 with TRBJ2-7; 9 positions match TRBD2. V shed 5 bases and J 9 bases; nucleotides not matched to a gene: 20. This CDR3 contains 17 residues. Per the germline V gene, CDR1 is SGHAT and CDR2 is FQNNGV. CDR3 region: CASSLGQPGLAPAGQYF. The CDR3 region has the DNA TGTGCCAGCAGCCTGGGACAACCGGGACTAGCACCGGCCGGGCAGTACTTC.

This clone was observed a single time. The genes are TRBV6-1 and TRBJ1-2, with TRBD1 as a possible D gene (6 bases). The CDR3 contains 11 residues. Germline V gene lookup returns CDR1 MNHNS and CDR2 SASEGT. V dropped 6 bases and J dropped 8 bases, with 10 bases sitting between them. CDR3 nucleotide sequence: TGTGCCAGCAGAATACAGGGAGGCTACACCTTC. Its protein product is CASRIQGGYTF.

Regarding this clone: The same CDR3 arises from other DNA sequences in this sample as well. The rearrangement links TRBV30 to TRBJ1-2, with D hard to call. CDR3 length equals 12 residues. In germline, CDR1 is GTSNPN, CDR2 SVGIG (reference sequence). Trimming removed 0 bases at V and 8 bases at J, with 10 bases between. The CDR3 loop reads CAWSVRVYGYTF. The CDR3 DNA sequence: TGTGCCTGGAGTGTACGAGTTTACGGCTACACCTTC.

The chain has TRBV7-9 and TRBJ2-5; 9 bases align to TRBD1. J gave up 2 bases and V 2 bases, and 6 bases lay outside the gene matches. CDR1 is SEHNR, CDR2 FQNEAQ, per germline (reference sequence). The CDR3 extends over 16 amino acids. CDR3 loop: CASSLKGDREQETQYF. Written as DNA, the CDR3 is TGTGCCAGCAGCTTAAAGGGGGACAGGGAACAAGAGACCCAGTACTTC.

This clone has only one observation. The chain employs TRBV19 and TRBJ1-5; TRBD1 is a possible D gene (5 bases). Per the germline V gene, CDR1 is LNHDA and CDR2 is SQIVND (reference sequence). V lost 3 bases and J 3 bases, leaving 12 bases between the germline ends. The CDR3 sequence is 15 residues long. The CDR3 region is CASSIGDRVNQPQHF. CDR3 sequence (DNA): TGTGCCAGTAGTATCGGCGACAGAGTCAATCAGCCCCAGCATTTT.

The chain links TRBV6-1 to TRBJ2-2, with D possibly being TRBD1 or TRBD2 (5 bases each). CDR3 length: 14 residues. Germline CDR1 is MNHNS and CDR2 is SASEGT. V lost 10 bases, J lost 2 bases, and 14 bases lay in between. For the CDR3, the DNA is TGTGCCACCACGGGACGCCTTAACACCGGGGAGCTGTTTTTT. This gives the protein CATTGRLNTGELFF.

The gene calls are TRBV28 and TRBJ1-2; D is perhaps TRBD1 (5 bases). V was shortened by 4 bases and J by 14 bases, with 20 bases between the two germline ends. The CDR3 loop spans 13 amino acids. CDR1 MDHEN and CDR2 SYDVKM come from the germline V gene. Written as DNA, the CDR3 is TGTGCCAGCAGTTCCCTGGGGGATATCTATTGGACCTTC. This codes for CASSSLGDIYWTF.

A word on this clone: Additional DNA sequences in this sample encode the identical CDR3. This chain links TRBV7-9 with TRBJ2-3; D remains unclear. The V and J ends lost 2 bases and 6 bases respectively, with 6 bases between them. The CDR3 totals 12 residues. The germline V gene encodes CDR1 SEHNR and CDR2 FQNEAQ (reference sequence). CDR3 residues: CASSLSVDTQYF. The CDR3 nucleotides read TGTGCCAGCAGCTTAAGCGTTGATACGCAGTATTTT.

Turning to this clone: The sample carries other DNA sequences with the same CDR3. This chain links TRBV19 with TRBJ2-3; D remains ambiguous. The ends were cut back, 3 bases at V and 6 bases at J, with 7 bases in the middle. CDR1 is LNHDA, CDR2 SQIVND, per germline (reference sequence). There are 12 residues in the CDR3. The CDR3 bases are TGTGCCAGTAGTATGGTCACGGATACGCAGTATTTT. It encodes CASSMVTDTQYF.